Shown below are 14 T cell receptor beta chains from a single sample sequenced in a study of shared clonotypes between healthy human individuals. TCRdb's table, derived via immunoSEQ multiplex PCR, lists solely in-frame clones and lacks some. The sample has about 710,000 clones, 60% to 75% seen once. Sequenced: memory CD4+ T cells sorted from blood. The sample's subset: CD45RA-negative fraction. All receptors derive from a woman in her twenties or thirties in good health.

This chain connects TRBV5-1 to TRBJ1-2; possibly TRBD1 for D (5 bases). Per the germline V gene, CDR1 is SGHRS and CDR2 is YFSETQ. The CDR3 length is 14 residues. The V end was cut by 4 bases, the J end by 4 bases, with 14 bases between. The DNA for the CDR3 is TGCGCCAGCAGCCCGGGCCAGGGAACCTATGGCTACACCTTC. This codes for CASSPGQGTYGYTF.

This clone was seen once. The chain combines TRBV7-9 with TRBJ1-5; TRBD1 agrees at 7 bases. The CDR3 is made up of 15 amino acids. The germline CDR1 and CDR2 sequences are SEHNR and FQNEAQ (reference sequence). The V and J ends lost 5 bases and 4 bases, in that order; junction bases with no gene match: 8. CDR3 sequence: CASSTGQESNQPQHF. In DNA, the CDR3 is TGTGCCAGCAGCACCGGACAGGAGTCGAATCAGCCCCAGCATTTT.

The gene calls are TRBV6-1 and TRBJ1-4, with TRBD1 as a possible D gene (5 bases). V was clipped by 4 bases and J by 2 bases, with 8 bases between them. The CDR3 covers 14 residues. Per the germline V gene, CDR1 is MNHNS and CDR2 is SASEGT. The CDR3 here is CASSAGGTNEKLFF. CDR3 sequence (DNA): TGTGCCAGCAGTGCCGGGGGGACTAATGAAAAACTGTTTTTT.

For the CDR3, the DNA is TGTGCCAGCAGTGGGGGAGAAAAGGAAAAACTGTTTTTT. Amino acids: CASSGGEKEKLFF. This chain links TRBV2 with TRBJ1-4; D unresolved. The ends were cut back, 4 bases at V and 8 bases at J, with 11 bases in the middle. This CDR3 contains 13 residues. Germline lookup yields CDR1 SNHLY and CDR2 FYNNEI.

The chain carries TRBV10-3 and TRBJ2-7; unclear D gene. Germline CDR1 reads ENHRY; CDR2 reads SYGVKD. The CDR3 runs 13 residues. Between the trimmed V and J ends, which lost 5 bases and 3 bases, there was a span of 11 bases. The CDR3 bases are TGTGCCATCAGTACGCCGGGTCGCTACGAGCAGTACTTC. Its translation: CAISTPGRYEQYF.

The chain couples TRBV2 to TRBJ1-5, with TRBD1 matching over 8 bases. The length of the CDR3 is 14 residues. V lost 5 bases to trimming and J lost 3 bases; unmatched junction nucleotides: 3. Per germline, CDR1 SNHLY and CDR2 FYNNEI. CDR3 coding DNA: TGTGCCAGCAGTCGACAGGGGCACAATCAGCCCCAGCATTTT. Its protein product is CASSRQGHNQPQHF. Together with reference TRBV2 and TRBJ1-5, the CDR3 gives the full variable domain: EPEVTQTPSHQVTQMGQEVILRCVPISNHLYFYWYRQILGQKVEFLVSFYNNEISEKSEIFDDQFSVERPDGSNFTLKIRSTKLEDSAMYFCASSRQGHNQPQHFGDGTRLSIL.

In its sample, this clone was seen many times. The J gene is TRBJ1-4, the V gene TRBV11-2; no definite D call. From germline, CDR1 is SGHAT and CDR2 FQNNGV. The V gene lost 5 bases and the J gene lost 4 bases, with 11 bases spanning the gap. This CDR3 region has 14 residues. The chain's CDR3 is CASSRSSVNEKLFF. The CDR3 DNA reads TGTGCCAGCAGCCGTTCAAGTGTTAATGAAAAACTGTTTTTT.

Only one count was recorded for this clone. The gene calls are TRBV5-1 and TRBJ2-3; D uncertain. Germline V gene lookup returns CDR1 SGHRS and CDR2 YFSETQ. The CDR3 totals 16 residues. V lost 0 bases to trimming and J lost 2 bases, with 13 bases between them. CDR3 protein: CASSLGYGQYTDTQYF. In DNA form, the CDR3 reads TGCGCCAGCAGCTTGGGATACGGCCAATACACAGATACGCAGTATTTT.

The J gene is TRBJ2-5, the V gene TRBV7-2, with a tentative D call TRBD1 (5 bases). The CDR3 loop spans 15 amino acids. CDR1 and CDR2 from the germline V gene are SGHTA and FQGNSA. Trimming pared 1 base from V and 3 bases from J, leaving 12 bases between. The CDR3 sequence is CASSLEAGLEETQYF. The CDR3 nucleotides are TGTGCCAGCAGCTTAGAGGCAGGGCTTGAAGAGACCCAGTACTTC.

The CDR3 loop is CASRRKNTEAFF. The CDR3 nucleotides are TGCGCCAGCAGAAGGAAGAACACTGAAGCTTTCTTT. The chain has TRBV5-1 and TRBJ1-1; D is uncertain. Trimming took off 5 bases at V and 1 base at J, with 6 bases between the two ends. CDR1 is SGHRS and CDR2 is YFSETQ in the germline V gene. This CDR3 comprises 12 residues.

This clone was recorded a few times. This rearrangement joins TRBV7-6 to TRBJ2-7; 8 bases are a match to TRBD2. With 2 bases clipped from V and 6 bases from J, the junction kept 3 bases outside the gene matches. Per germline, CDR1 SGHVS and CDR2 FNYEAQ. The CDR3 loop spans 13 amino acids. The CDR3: CASSLQGTSEQYF. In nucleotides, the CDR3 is TGTGCCAGCAGCTTACAGGGGACTAGCGAGCAGTACTTC.

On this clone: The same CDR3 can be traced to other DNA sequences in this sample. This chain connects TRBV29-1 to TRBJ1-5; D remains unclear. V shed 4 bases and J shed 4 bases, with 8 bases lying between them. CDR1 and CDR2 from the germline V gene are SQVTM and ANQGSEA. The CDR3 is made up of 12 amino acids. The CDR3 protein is CSVGGRNQPQHF. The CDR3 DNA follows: TGCAGCGTTGGTGGGAGAAATCAGCCCCAGCATTTT.

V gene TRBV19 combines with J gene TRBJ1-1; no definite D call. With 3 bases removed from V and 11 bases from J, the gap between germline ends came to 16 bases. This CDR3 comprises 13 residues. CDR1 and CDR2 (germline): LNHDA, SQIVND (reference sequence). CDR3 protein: CASSIWSREEAFF. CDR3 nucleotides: TGTGCCAGTAGTATTTGGAGTCGGGAAGAGGCTTTCTTT.

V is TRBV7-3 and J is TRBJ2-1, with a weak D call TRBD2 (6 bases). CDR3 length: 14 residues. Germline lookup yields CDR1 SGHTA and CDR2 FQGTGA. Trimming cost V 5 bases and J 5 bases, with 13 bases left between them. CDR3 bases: TGTGCCAGCAGCGGGGCGGGACCTAACAATGAGCAGTTCTTC. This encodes CASSGAGPNNEQFF.